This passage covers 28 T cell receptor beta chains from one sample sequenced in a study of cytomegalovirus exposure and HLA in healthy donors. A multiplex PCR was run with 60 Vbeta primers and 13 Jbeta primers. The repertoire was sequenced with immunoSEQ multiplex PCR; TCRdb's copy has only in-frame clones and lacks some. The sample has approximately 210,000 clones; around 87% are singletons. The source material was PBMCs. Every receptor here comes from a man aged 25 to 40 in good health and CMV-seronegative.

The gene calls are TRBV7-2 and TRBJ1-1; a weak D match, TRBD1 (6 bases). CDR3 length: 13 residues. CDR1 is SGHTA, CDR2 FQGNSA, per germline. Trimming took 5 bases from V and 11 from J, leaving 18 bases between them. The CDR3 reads CASSPRTVNSAFF. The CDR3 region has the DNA TGTGCCAGCAGCCCTCGGACAGTAAATTCGGCTTTCTTT.

The CDR3 sequence is CAWDKLDQYEQYF. As DNA, the CDR3 is TGTGCCTGGGACAAACTAGACCAGTACGAGCAGTACTTC. The genes are TRBV30 and TRBJ2-7, with D possibly TRBD2 on 5 matching bases. The length of the CDR3 is 13 residues. Looked up from germline, CDR1 is GTSNPN and CDR2 is SVGIG (reference sequence). Trimming removed 5 bases from V and 4 bases from J, with 15 bases in between.

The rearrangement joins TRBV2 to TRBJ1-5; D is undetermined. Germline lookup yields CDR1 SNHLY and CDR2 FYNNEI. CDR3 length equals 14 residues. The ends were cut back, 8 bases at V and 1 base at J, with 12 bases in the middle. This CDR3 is CASVIRESNQPQHF. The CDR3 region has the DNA TGTGCCAGCGTCATCCGGGAAAGCAATCAGCCCCAGCATTTT.

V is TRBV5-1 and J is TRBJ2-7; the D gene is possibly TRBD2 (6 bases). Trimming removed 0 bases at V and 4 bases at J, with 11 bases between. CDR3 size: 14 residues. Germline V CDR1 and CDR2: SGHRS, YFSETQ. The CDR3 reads CASSLAGGVYEQYF. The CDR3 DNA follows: TGCGCCAGCAGCTTGGCAGGCGGGGTATACGAGCAGTACTTC.

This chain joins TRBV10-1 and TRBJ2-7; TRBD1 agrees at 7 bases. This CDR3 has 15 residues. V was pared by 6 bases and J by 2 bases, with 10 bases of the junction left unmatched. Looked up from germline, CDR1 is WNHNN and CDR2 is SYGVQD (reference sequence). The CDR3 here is CASSDSGQATYEQYF. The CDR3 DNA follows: TGCGCCAGCAGCGATTCCGGACAGGCCACCTACGAGCAGTACTTC.

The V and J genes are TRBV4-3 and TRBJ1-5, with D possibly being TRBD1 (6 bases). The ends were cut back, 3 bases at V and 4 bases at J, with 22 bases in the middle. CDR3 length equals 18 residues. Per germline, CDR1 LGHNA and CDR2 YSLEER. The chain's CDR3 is CASSQAMGTYHVNQPQHF. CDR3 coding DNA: TGCGCCAGCAGCCAGGCAATGGGGACATATCACGTTAATCAGCCCCAGCATTTT.

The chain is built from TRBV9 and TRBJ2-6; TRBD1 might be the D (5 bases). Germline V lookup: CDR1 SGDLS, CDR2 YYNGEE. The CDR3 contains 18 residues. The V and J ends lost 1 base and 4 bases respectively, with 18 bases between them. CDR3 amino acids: CASSVFRAPQPGANVLTF. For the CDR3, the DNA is TGTGCCAGCAGCGTATTCAGGGCTCCACAACCCGGGGCCAACGTCCTGACTTTC.

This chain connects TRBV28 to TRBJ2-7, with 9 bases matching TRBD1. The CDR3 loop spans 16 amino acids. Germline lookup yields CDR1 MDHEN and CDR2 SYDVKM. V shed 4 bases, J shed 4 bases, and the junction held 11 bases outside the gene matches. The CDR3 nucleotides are TGTGCCAGCAGTTCCCCTCCGGGACAGGGAGTGTACGAGCAGTACTTC. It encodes CASSSPPGQGVYEQYF. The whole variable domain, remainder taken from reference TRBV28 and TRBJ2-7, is DVKVTQSSRYLVKRTGEKVFLECVQDMDHENMFWYRQDPGLGLRLIYFSYDVKMKEKGDIPEGYSVSREKKERFSLILESASTNQTSMYLCASSSPPGQGVYEQYFGPGTRLTVT.

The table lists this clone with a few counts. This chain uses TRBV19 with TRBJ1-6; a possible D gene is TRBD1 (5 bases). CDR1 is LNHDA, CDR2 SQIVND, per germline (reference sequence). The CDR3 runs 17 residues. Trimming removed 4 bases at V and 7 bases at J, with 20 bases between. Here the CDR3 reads CASSSMWQGGPNSPLHF. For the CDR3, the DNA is TGTGCCAGTAGTAGCATGTGGCAGGGAGGCCCCAATTCACCCCTCCACTTT.

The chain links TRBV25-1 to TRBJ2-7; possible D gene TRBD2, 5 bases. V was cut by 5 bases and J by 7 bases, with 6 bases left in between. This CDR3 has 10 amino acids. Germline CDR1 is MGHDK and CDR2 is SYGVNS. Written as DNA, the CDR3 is TGTGCCAGCAGTTCGGGGGAGCAGTACTTC. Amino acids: CASSSGEQYF.

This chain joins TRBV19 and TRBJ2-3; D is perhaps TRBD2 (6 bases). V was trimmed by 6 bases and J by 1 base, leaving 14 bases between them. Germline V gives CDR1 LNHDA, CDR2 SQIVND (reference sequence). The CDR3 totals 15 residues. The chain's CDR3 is CASRPLAVGTDTQYF. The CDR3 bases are TGTGCCAGTAGGCCACTAGCAGTTGGCACAGATACGCAGTATTTT.

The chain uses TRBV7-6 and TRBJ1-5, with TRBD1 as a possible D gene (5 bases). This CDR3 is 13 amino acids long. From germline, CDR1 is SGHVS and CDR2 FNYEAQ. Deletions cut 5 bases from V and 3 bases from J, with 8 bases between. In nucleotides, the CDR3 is TGTGCCAGCAGCCAGGGATACAATCAGCCCCAGCATTTT. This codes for CASSQGYNQPQHF. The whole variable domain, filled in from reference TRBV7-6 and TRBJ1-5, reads GAGVSQSPRYKVTKRGQDVALRCDPISGHVSLYWYRQALGQGPEFLTYFNYEAQQDKSGLPNDRFSAERPEGSISTLTIQRTEQRDSAMYRCASSQGYNQPQHFGDGTRLSIL.

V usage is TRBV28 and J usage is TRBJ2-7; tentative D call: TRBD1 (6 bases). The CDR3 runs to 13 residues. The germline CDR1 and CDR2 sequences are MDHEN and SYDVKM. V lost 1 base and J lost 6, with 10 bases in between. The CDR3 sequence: CASSLSPGVEQYF. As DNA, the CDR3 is TGTGCCAGCAGTTTATCTCCAGGGGTCGAGCAGTACTTC.

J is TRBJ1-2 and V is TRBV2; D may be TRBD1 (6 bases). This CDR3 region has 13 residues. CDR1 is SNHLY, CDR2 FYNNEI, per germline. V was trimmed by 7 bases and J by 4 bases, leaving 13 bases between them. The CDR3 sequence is CASNWDTVYGYTF. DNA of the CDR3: TGTGCCAGCAATTGGGACACGGTCTATGGCTACACCTTC.

The CDR3 here is CASSLDRVDEQFF. DNA for the CDR3: TGTGCCAGCAGCTTGGACAGGGTCGATGAGCAGTTCTTC. This rearrangement joins TRBV5-4 to TRBJ2-1; the D gene is possibly TRBD1 (6 bases). The germline V gene has CDR1 SGHNT and CDR2 YYREEE (reference sequence). The V end lost 0 bases, the J end lost 8 bases, and 9 bases lay between the germline ends. This CDR3 has 13 amino acids.

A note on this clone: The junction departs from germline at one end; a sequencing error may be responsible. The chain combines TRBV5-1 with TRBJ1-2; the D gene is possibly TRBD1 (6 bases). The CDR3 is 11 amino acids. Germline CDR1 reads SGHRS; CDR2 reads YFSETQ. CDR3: CASSSKDRLLF. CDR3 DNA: TGCGCCAGCAGCTCAAAGGACAGACTCTTATTC.

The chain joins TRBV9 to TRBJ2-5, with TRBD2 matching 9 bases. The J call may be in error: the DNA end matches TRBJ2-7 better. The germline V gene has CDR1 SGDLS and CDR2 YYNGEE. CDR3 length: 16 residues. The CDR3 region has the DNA TGTGCCAGCAGCGTGGGTGGAGCGGGGGGACCCTACGAGCAGTACTTC. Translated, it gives CASSVGGAGGPYEQYF.

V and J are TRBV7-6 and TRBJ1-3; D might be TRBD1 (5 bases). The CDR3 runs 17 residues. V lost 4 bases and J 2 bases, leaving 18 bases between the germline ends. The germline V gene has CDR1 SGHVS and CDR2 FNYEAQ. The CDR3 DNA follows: TGTGCCAGCAGCTCGCGGACCGGAGGGGCCACTGGAAACACCATATATTTT. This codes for CASSSRTGGATGNTIYF.

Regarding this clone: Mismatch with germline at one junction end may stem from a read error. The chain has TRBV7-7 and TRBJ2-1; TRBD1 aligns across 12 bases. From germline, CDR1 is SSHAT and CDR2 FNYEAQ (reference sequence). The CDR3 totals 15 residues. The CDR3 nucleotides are TGTGCTAGCAGCAGTGGGACAGGGGGCGGGAATGAGCAGTTCTTC. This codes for CASSSGTGGGNEQFF.

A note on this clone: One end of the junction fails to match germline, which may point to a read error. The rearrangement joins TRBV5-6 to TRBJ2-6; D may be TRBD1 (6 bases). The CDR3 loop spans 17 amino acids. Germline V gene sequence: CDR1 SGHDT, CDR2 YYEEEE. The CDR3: CASSLVGQTRGANGLTF. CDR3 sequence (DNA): TGTGCCAGCAGCTTGGTAGGACAGACGCGAGGGGCCAACGGCCTGACTTTC.

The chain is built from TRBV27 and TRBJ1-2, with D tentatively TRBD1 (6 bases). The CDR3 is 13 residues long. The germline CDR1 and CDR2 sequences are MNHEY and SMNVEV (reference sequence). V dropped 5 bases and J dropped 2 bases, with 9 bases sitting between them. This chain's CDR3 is CASSLQGNYGYTF. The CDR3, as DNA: TGTGCCAGCAGTCTGCAGGGGAACTATGGCTACACCTTC.

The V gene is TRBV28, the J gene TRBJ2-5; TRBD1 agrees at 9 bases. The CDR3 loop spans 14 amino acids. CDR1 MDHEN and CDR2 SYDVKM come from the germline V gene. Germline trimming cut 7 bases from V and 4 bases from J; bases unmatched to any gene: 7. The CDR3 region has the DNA TGTGCCAGCATCGCCACAGGGGGCGCAGAGACCCAGTACTTC. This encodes CASIATGGAETQYF.

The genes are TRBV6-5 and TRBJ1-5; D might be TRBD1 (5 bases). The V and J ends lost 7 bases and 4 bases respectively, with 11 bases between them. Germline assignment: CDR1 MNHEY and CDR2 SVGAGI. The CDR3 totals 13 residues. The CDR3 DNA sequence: TGTGCCAGCAAAAGGGGTGAAAATCAGCCCCAGCATTTT. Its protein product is CASKRGENQPQHF.

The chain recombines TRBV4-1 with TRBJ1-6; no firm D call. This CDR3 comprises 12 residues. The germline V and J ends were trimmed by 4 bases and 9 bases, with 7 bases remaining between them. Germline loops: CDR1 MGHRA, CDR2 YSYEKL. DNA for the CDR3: TGCGCCAGCAGCCGCGTTGGTTCACCCCTCCACTTT. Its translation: CASSRVGSPLHF.

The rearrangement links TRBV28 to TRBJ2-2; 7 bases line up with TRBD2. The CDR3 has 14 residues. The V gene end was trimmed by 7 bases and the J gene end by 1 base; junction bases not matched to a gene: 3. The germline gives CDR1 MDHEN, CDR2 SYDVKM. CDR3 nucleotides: TGTGCCAGCAAGGCGGGGGAGAACACCGGGGAGCTGTTTTTT. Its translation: CASKAGENTGELFF.

The CDR3 protein is CASSSGLLGEQYF. The CDR3 DNA sequence: TGTGCCAGCAGCTCGGGACTCTTAGGGGAGCAGTACTTC. The chain uses TRBV11-3 and TRBJ2-7; D may be TRBD2 (6 bases). Germline V gene lookup returns CDR1 SGHNT and CDR2 YENEEA. The CDR3 consists of 13 residues. V was clipped by 4 bases and J by 7 bases, with 14 bases between them.

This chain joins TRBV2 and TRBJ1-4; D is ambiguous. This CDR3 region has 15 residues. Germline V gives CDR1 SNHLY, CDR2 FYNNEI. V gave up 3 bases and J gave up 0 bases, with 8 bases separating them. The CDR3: CASSELKATNEKLFF. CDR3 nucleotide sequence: TGTGCCAGCAGTGAGCTAAAAGCAACTAATGAAAAACTGTTTTTT.

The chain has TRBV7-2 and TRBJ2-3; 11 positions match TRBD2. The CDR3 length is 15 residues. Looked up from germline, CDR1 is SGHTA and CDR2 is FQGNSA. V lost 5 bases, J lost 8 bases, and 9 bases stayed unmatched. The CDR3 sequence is CASSPPPLAGGTQYF. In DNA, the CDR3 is TGTGCCAGCAGCCCTCCCCCTCTAGCGGGGGGTACGCAGTATTTT.